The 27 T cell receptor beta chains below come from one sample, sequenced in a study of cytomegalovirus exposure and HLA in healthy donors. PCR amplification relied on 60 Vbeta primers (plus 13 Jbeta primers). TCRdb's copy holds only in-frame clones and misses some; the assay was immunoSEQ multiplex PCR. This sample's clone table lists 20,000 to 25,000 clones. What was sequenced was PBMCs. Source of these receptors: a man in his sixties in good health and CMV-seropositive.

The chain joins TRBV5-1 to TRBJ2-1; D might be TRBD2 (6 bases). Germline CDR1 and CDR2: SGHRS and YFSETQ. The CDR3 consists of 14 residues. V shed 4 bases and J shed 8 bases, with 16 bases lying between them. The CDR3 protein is CASSEGLGADEQFF. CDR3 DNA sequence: TGCGCCAGCAGCGAGGGACTTGGGGCGGATGAGCAGTTCTTC.

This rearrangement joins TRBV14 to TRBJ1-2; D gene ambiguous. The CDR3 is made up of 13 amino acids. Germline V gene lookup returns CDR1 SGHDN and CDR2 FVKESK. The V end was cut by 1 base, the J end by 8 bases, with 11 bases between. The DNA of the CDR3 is TGTGCCAGCAGCCAAGTCCGACCGGGAGGCTACACCTTC. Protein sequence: CASSQVRPGGYTF.

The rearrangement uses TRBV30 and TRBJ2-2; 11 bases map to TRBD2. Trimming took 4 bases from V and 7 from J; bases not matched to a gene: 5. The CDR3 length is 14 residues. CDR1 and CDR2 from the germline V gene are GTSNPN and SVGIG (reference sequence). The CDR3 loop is CAWTSGRMGGELFF. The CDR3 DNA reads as TGTGCCTGGACTAGCGGGAGGATGGGCGGGGAGCTGTTTTTT.

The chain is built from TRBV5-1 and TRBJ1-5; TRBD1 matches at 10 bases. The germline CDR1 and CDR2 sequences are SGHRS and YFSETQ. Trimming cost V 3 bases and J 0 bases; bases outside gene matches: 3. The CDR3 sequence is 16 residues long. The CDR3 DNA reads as TGCGCCAGCAGCTCCGGGACAGGGGATAGCAATCAGCCCCAGCATTTT. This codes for CASSSGTGDSNQPQHF. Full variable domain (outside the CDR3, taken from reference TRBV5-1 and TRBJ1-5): KAGVTQTPRYLIKTRGQQVTLSCSPISGHRSVSWYQQTPGQGLQFLFEYFSETQRNKGNFPGRFSGRQFSNSRSEMNVSTLELGDSALYLCASSSGTGDSNQPQHFGDGTRLSIL.

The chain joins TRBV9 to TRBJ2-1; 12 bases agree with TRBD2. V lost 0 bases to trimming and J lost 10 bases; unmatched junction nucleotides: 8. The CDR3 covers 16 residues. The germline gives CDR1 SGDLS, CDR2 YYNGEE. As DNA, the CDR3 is TGTGCCAGCAGCGTAGATACGGGACTAGCGGGTCGGGAGCAGTTCTTC. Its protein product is CASSVDTGLAGREQFF. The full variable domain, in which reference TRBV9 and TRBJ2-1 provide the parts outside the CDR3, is DSGVTQTPKHLITATGQRVTLRCSPRSGDLSVYWYQQSLDQGLQFLIQYYNGEERAKGNILERFSAQQFPDLHSELNLSSLELGDSALYFCASSVDTGLAGREQFFGPGTRLTVL.

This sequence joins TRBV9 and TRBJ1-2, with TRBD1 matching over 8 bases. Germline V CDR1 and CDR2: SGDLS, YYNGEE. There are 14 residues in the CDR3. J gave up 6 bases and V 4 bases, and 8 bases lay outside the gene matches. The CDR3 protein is CASSPVTGGNGYTF. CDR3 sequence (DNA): TGTGCCAGCAGCCCAGTTACAGGGGGAAATGGCTACACCTTC.

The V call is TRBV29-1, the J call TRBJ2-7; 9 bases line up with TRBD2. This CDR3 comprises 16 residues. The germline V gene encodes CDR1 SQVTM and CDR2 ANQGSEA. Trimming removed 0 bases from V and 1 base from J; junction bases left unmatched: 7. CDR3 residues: CSVEDRGSGRSYEQYF. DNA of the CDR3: TGCAGCGTTGAAGATCGAGGTAGCGGGAGATCCTACGAGCAGTACTTC.

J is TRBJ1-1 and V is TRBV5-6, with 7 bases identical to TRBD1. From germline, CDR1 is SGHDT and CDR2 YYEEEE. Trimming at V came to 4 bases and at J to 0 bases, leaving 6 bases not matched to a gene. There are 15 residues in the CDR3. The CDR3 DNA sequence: TGTGCCAGCAGCCGACTGGACAGGTTGAACACTGAAGCTTTCTTT. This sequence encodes CASSRLDRLNTEAFF.

In DNA, the CDR3 is TGTGCCAGCAGTGATCAGGGGGCCGCCTCCTACGAGCAGTACTTC. Translated, it gives CASSDQGAASYEQYF. This rearrangement joins TRBV2 to TRBJ2-7; 8 nucleotides align to TRBD1. Trimming removed 3 bases from V and 0 bases from J; junction bases left unmatched: 4. The germline V gene encodes CDR1 SNHLY and CDR2 FYNNEI. The CDR3 length is 15 residues.

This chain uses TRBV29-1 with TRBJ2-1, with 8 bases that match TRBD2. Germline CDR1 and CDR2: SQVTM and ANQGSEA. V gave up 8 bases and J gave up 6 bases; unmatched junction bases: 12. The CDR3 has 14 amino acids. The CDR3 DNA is TGCAGCTCCGCCGGCGGAGCGGGAGCCAATGAGCAGTTCTTC. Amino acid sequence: CSSAGGAGANEQFF.

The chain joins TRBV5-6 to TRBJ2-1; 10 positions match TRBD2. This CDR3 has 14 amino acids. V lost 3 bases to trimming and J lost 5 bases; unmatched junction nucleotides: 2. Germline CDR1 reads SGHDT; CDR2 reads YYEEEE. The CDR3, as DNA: TGTGCCAGCAGCTATACTAGCGGGAACAATGAGCAGTTCTTC. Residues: CASSYTSGNNEQFF.

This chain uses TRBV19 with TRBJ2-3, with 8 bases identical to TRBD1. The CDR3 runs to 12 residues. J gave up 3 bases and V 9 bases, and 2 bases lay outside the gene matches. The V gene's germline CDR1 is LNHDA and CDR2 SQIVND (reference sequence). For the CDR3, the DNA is TGTGCCAGCAGACAGGGGACAGATACGCAGTATTTT. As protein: CASRQGTDTQYF. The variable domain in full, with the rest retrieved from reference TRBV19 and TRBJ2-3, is DGGITQSPKYLFRKEGQNVTLSCEQNLNHDAMYWYRQDPGQGLRLIYYSQIVNDFQKGDIAEGYSVSREKKESFPLTVTSAQKNPTAFYLCASRQGTDTQYFGPGTRLTVL.

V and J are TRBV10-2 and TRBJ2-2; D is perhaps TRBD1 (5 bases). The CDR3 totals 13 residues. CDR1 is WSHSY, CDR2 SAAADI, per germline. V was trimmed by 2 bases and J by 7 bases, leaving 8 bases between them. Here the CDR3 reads CASSETGLGELFF. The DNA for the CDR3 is TGCGCCAGCAGTGAGACAGGTCTCGGGGAGCTGTTTTTT.

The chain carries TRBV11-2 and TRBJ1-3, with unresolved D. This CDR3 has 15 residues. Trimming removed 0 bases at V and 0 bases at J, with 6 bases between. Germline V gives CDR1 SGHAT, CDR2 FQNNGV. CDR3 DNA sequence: TGTGCCAGCAGCTTAGATGGCAGCTCTGGAAACACCATATATTTT. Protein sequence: CASSLDGSSGNTIYF.

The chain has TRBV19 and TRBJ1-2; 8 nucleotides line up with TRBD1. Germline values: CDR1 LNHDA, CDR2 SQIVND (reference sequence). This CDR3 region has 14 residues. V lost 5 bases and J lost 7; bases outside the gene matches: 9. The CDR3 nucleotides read TGTGCCAGTAGTTTGGACAGGGAGAGTGGTGGCTACACCTTC. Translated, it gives CASSLDRESGGYTF.

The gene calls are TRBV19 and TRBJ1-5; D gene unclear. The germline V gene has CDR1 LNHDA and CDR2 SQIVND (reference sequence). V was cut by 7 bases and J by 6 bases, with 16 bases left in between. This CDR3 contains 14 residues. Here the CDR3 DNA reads TGTGCCAGTACCAATGGGCAGATTATTCAGCCCCAGCATTTT. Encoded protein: CASTNGQIIQPQHF. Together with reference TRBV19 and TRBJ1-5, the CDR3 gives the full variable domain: DGGITQSPKYLFRKEGQNVTLSCEQNLNHDAMYWYRQDPGQGLRLIYYSQIVNDFQKGDIAEGYSVSREKKESFPLTVTSAQKNPTAFYLCASTNGQIIQPQHFGDGTRLSIL.

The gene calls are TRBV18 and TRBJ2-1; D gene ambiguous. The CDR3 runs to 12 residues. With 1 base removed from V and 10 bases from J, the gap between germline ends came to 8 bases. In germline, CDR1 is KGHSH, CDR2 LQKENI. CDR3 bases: TGTGCCAGCTCACCACAGAGAGGCGAGCAGTTCTTC. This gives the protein CASSPQRGEQFF.

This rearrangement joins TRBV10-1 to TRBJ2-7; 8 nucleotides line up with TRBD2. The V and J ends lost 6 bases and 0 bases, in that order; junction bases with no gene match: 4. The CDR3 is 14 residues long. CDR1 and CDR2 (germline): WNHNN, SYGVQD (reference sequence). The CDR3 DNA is TGCGCCAGCAGCCGGGGACTAGACTCCTACGAGCAGTACTTC. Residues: CASSRGLDSYEQYF.

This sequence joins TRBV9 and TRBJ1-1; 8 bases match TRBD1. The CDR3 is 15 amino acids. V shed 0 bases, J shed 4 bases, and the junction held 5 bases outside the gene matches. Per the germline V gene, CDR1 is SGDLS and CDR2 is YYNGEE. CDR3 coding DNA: TGTGCCAGCAGCGTAGCTACTGGACAGGGCACTGAAGCTTTCTTT. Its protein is CASSVATGQGTEAFF.

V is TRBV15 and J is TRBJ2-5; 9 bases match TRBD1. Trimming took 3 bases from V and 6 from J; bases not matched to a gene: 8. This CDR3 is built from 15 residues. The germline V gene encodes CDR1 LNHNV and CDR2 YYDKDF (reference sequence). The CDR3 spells CATSRAPTGGQTQYF. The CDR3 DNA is TGTGCCACCAGCAGGGCCCCGACAGGGGGACAGACCCAGTACTTC. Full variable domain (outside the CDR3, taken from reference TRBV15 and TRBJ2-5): DAMVIQNPRYQVTQFGKPVTLSCSQTLNHNVMYWYQQKSSQAPKLLFHYYDKDFNNEADTPDNFQSRRPNTSFCFLDIRSPGLGDTAMYLCATSRAPTGGQTQYFGPGTRLLVL.

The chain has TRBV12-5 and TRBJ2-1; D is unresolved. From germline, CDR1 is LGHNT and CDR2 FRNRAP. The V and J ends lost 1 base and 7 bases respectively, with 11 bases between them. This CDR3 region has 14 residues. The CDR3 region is CASGLASLENEQFF. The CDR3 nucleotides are TGTGCTAGTGGTTTGGCCTCGCTAGAAAATGAGCAGTTCTTC.

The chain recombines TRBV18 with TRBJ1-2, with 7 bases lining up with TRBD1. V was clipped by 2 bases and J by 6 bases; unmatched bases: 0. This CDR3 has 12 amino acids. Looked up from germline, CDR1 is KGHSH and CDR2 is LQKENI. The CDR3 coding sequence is TGTGCCAGCTCACCAGGGACAGATGGCTACACCTTC. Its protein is CASSPGTDGYTF.

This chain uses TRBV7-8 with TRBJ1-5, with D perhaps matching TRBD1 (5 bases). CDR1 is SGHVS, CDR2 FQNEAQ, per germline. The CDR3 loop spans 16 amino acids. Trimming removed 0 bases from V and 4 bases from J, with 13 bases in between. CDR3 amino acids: CASSLARLTANQPQHF. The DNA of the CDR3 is TGTGCCAGCAGCTTAGCGAGATTGACAGCAAATCAGCCCCAGCATTTT.

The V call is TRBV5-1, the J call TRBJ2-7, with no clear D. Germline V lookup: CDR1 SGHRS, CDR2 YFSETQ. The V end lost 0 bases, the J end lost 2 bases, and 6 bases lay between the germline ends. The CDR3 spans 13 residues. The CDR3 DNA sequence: TGCGCCAGCAGCTTGGACTTGACCTACGAGCAGTACTTC. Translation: CASSLDLTYEQYF.

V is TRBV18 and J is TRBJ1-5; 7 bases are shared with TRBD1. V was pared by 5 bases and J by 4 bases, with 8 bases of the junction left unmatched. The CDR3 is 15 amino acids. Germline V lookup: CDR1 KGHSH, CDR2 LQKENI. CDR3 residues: CASSLQGISNQPQHF. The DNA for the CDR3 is TGTGCCAGCTCATTACAGGGGATTAGTAATCAGCCCCAGCATTTT.

CDR3 amino acids: CSVGKVRQLNTEAFF. The CDR3, as DNA: TGCAGCGTTGGGAAAGTCAGGCAGTTGAACACTGAAGCTTTCTTT. The chain employs TRBV29-1 and TRBJ1-1; D remains unclear. Trimming took 4 bases from V and 0 from J, leaving 15 bases between them. The CDR3 loop spans 15 amino acids. Germline CDR1 SQVTM, CDR2 ANQGSEA.

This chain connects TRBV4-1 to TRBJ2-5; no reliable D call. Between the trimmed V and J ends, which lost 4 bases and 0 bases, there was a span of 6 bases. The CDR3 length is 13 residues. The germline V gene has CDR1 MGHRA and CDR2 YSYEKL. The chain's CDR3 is CASSPQNQETQYF. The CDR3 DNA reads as TGCGCCAGCAGCCCCCAAAACCAAGAGACCCAGTACTTC.